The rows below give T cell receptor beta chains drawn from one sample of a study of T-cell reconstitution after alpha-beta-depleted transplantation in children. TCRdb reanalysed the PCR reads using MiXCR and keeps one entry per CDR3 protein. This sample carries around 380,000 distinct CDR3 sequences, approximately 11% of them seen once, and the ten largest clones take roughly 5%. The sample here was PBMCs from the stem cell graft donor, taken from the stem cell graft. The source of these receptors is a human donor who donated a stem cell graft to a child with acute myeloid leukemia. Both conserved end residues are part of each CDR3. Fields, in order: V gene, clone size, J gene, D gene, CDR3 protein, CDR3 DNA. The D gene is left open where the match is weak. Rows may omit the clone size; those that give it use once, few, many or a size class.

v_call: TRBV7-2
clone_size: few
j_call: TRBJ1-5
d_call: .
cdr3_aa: CASGPDSKNQPQHF
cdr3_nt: TGTGCCAGCGGACCAGACAGTAAGAATCAGCCCCAGCATTTT

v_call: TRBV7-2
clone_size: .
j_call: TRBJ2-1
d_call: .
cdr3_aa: CASSLYPSAWGNEQFF
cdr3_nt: TGTGCCAGCAGCTTATACCCTAGCGCCTGGGGGAATGAGCAGTTCTTC

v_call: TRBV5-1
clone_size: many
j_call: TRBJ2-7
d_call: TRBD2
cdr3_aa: CASSLGSLAGGYEQYF
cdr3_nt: TGCGCCAGCAGCTTGGGATCGCTAGCGGGTGGCTACGAGCAGTACTTC

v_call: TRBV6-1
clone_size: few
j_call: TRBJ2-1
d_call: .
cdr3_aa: CASKLGAGFNMDEQFF
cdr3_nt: TGTGCCAGCAAACTTGGGGCGGGGTTCAATATGGATGAGCAGTTCTTC

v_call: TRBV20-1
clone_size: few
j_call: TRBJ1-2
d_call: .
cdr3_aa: CSAPTGMNYGYTF
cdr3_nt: TGCAGTGCGCCCACAGGGATGAATTATGGCTACACCTTC

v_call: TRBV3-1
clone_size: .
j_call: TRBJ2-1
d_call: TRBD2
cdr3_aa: CASSQAGSVGTSAAIEQFF
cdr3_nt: TGTGCCAGCAGCCAAGCCGGGTCGGTAGGGACTAGCGCCGCAATCGAGCAGTTCTTC

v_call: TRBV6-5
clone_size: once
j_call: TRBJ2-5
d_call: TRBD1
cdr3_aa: CASSWGQGAPETQYF
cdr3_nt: TGTGCCAGCAGTTGGGGACAGGGGGCCCCAGAGACCCAGTACTTC

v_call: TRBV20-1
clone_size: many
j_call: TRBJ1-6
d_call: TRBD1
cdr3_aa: CSARDPRGSQESPLHF
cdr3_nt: TGCAGTGCTAGAGATCCCAGGGGGTCGCAGGAGTCACCCCTCCACTTT

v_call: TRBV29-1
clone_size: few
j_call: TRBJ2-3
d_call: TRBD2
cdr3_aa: CSVEDRGLAGFTDTQYF
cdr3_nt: TGCAGCGTTGAAGACCGGGGACTAGCGGGGTTCACAGATACGCAGTATTTT

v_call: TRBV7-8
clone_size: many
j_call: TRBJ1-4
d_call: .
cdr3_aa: CASSFRARGEKLFF
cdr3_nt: TGTGCCAGCAGCTTTCGCGCGAGGGGGGAAAAACTGTTTTTT

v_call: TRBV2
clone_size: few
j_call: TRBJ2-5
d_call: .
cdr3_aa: CASSESRDPHRGEHETQYF
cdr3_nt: TGTGCCAGCAGTGAATCCCGCGACCCTCACCGCGGGGAACACGAGACCCAGTACTTC

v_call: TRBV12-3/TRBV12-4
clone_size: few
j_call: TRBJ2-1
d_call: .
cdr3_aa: CASSGRYSSSYNEQFF
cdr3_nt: TGTGCCAGCAGCGGACGGTATTCTAGCTCCTACAATGAGCAGTTCTTC

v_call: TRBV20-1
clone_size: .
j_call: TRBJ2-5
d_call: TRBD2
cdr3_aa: CSASKASGTETQYF
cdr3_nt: TGCAGTGCTAGTAAGGCTAGCGGGACCGAGACCCAGTACTTC

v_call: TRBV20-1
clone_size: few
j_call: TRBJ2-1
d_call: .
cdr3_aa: CSARGALQGSYNEQFF
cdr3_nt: TGCAGTGCTAGAGGGGCCCTCCAAGGCTCCTACAATGAGCAGTTCTTC

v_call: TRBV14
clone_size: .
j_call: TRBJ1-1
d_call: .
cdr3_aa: CASSHSLLGGAFF
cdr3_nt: TGTGCCAGCAGCCATTCCCTACTCGGGGGGGCTTTCTTT

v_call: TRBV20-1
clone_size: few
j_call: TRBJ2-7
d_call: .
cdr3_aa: CSAREGAILYEQYF
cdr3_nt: TGCAGTGCTAGAGAAGGCGCCATACTCTACGAGCAGTACTTC

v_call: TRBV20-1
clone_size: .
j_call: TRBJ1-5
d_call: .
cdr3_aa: CSASGRETYSNQPQHF
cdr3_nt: TGCAGTGCTAGCGGGCGGGAAACTTATAGCAATCAGCCCCAGCATTTT

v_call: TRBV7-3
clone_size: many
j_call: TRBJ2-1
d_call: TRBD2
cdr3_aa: CASSLSRGAGGTYNEQFF
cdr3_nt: TGTGCCAGCAGCTTAAGTAGGGGAGCGGGAGGGACCTACAATGAGCAGTTCTTC

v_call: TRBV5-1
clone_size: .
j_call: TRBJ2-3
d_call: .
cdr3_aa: CASSFLDSTDTQYF
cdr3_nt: TGCGCCAGCAGCTTCCTGGACAGCACAGATACGCAGTATTTT

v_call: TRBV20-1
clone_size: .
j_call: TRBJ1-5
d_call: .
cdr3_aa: CSALTDSNQPQHF
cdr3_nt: TGCAGTGCTTTGACAGATAGCAATCAGCCCCAGCATTTT

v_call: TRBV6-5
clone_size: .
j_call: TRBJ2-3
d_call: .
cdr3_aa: CASSFGLETDTQYF
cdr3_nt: TGTGCCAGCAGTTTCGGACTGGAAACAGATACGCAGTATTTT

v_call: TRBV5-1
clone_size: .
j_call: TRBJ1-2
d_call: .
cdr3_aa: CASSSGLRGSYGYTF
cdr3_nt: TGCGCCAGCAGCTCCGGTCTGAGAGGTTCCTATGGCTACACCTTC

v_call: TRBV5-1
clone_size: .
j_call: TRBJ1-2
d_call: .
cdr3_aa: CASSLGPIYGYTF
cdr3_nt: TGCGCCAGCAGCTTGGGACCGATCTATGGCTACACCTTC

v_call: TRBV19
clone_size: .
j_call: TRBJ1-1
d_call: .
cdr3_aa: CASSMGYNTEAFF
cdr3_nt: TGTGCCAGTAGTATGGGGTATAACACTGAAGCTTTCTTT

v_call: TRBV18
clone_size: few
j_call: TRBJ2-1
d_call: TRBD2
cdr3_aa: CASSPRGRGADEQFF
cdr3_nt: TGTGCCAGCTCACCACGCGGGAGGGGAGCGGATGAGCAGTTCTTC

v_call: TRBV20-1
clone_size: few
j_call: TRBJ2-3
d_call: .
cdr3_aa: CSATGTYPSTDTQYF
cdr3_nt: TGCAGTGCAACCGGGACTTACCCTAGCACAGATACGCAGTATTTT

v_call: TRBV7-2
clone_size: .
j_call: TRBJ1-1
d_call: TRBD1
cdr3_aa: CASSSQGRKYTEAFF
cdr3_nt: TGTGCCAGCAGCTCACAGGGGAGGAAGTACACTGAAGCTTTCTTT

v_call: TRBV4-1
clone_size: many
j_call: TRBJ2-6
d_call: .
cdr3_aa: CASSRGGGSGANVLTF
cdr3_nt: TGCGCCAGCAGCCGCGGCGGAGGTTCTGGGGCCAACGTCCTGACTTTC

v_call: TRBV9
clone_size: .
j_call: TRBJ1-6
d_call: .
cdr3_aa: CASSENRVGSPLHF
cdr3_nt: TGTGCCAGCAGTGAGAACAGGGTTGGTTCACCCCTCCACTTT

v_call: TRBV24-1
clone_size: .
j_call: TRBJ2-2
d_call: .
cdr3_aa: CATEDTGMGTGELFF
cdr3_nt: TGTGCCACCGAAGATACAGGGATGGGAACCGGGGAGCTGTTTTTT

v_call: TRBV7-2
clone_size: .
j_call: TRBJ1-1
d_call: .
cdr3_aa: CASRETGPNTEAFF
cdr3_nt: TGTGCCAGCCGAGAGACAGGTCCGAACACTGAAGCTTTCTTT

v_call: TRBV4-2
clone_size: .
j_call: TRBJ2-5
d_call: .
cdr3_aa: CASSQEGGSGETQYF
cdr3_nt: TGTGCCAGCAGCCAAGAAGGGGGGAGCGGAGAGACCCAGTACTTC